The present T cell receptor (beta chain) was sequenced within a study of OX40 agonist ivuxolimab in advanced cancers. Measured with immunoSEQ multiplex PCR; TCRdb has only the in-frame clones, and not every one. The repertoire holds 30,000 to 35,000 clones, with more than 60% as singletons. The germline V and J ends were trimmed by 6 bases and 4 bases, with 12 bases remaining between them. Germline V gene lookup returns CDR1 SGHVS and CDR2 FQNEAQ. This CDR3 contains 13 residues. This material consisted of CD4+ or CD8+ T cells sorted from blood, taken in a trial of the OX40 agonist ivuxolimab. This sequence was found in an adult with an advanced solid tumor such as melanoma, head and neck, liver or kidney cancer. J is TRBJ1-1 and V is TRBV7-8; no clear D gene. The CDR3 nucleotides are TGTGCCAGCAGACAAGACACTTTCACTGAAGCTTTCTTT. It encodes CASRQDTFTEAFF.